This TCR beta chain emerged from a study of T-cell reconstitution after alpha-beta-depleted transplantation in children. The CDR3 extends over 14 amino acids. V dropped 1 base and J dropped 6 bases, with 12 bases sitting between them. Germline CDR1 MDHEN, CDR2 SYDVKM. A TCRbeta library incorporating unique molecular identifiers was prepared. TCRdb redid the calling of the PCR reads with MiXCR, one entry per CDR3 protein. The sample yields 500,000 or so distinct CDR3 sequences, over 9.5% seen once. This rearrangement joins TRBV28 to TRBJ1-2; TRBD1 might be the D (5 bases). The starting material was PBMCs, mostly from graft donor cells, obtained 180 days after TCRalphabeta/CD19-depleted stem cell transplant. The origin of this receptor is a female patient aged 2-9 years who had a stem cell transplant for aplastic anemia, so the T cells may come from the graft donor. CDR3 DNA: TGTGCCAGCAGTTTATTGTTGGCAGGGAATGGCTACACCTTC. Its protein is CASSLLLAGNGYTF.